This T cell receptor beta chain was obtained from a study of radiotherapy plus CTLA-4 blockade in lung cancer (dated by TCRdb to the late 2010s). Concerning the study at large: Among enrolled patients, under 20% had an objective response and 30% to 35% reached disease control.

Here is what the overall study found, with its caveats: The strongest predictors of response, as reported, were early dynamic changes in blood T cell clones along with a rise in serum interferon-beta after radiation. After treatment with radiotherapy and ipilimumab, TCR clones that originated in tumors expanded in peripheral blood.

The germline V gene yields SGHTA for CDR1 and FQGNSA for CDR2. Including cysteine and phenylalanine, the CDR3 has 12 amino acids. The entry retains the CDR3 DNA only, 36 bases that are in frame from base 1. The trim is 5 bases for V and 6 bases for J, with a gap of 8 bases between the germline ends. Concerning this clone: This receptor's antigen is unknown. No much larger clone exists at a distance of one base, and base qualities are not known.

In this study, focal radiation therapy paired with CTLA-4 blockade (ipilimumab) was tested in patients who had chemo-refractory metastatic non-small-cell lung cancer. The protocol used for the library was the immunoSEQ multiplex PCR assay. As stored in TCRdb, this immuneACCESS dataset retains in-frame rearrangements with V and J assigned. A fraction of the clones does not appear; measured against another copy, unresolved V genes explain less than half of the discrepancy, and the remainder lacks a known reason. The sample table records 55,000 to 80,000 clones; about nine tenths of these occur just once. The ten top clones hold about 38% of the sample.

This chain is built from TRBV7-2 and TRBJ2-4, with the D gene call left open. The sequence derives from a human donor with non-small cell lung cancer that progressed on radiotherapy plus ipilimumab. The sequencing used peripheral blood, collected from a patient treated with radiotherapy plus ipilimumab. The DNA sequence reads TGTGCCAGCAGCCACCCCTCAAACATTCAGTACTTC. Translated, it gives CASSHPSNIQYF.